This is a list of T cell receptor beta chains from one sample in a study of PD-1 blockade in classical Hodgkin lymphoma. Assay used: immunoSEQ multiplex PCR; TCRdb lists only in-frame clones, some missing. Of about 93,000 clones in the sample, approximately 78% were seen once. The specimen was peripheral blood mononuclear cells (PBMCs), collected before the fourth cycle of nivolumab. The receptors originated from a human donor with classical Hodgkin lymphoma. The CDR3 runs from the conserved cysteine through the conserved F or W. Each record gives: D gene, J gene, clone size, V gene, CDR3 DNA, CDR3 protein. The D gene is left open where the match is weak. Expanded clones are given a class, and other clones once, few, many or no size at all.

D gene: -
J gene: TRBJ2-5
clone size: -
V gene: TRBV6-5
CDR3 DNA: TGTGCCAGCAGTTACTTTCGACAGATCCAAGAGACCCAGTACTTC
CDR3 protein: CASSYFRQIQETQYF

D gene: -
J gene: TRBJ1-1
clone size: -
V gene: TRBV7-2
CDR3 DNA: TGTGCCAGCAGCTTAGTGTACAACACTGAAGCTTTCTTT
CDR3 protein: CASSLVYNTEAFF

D gene: -
J gene: TRBJ2-2
clone size: once
V gene: TRBV11-2
CDR3 DNA: TGTGCCAGCAGCTATGGCCTACGGAGCAACGGGGAGCTGTTTTTT
CDR3 protein: CASSYGLRSNGELFF

D gene: TRBD2
J gene: TRBJ2-1
clone size: once
V gene: TRBV27
CDR3 DNA: TGTGCCAGCAGGGGTAGCGGGACAAATGAGCAGTTCTTC
CDR3 protein: CASRGSGTNEQFF

D gene: -
J gene: TRBJ2-3
clone size: -
V gene: TRBV6-5
CDR3 DNA: TGTGCCAGCAGTAACCTCCTGGAGCAGTATTTT
CDR3 protein: CASSNLLEQYF

D gene: -
J gene: TRBJ1-1
clone size: once
V gene: TRBV10-3
CDR3 DNA: TGTGCCATCAGTCCCAGGGGTCCCACTGAAGCTTTCTTT
CDR3 protein: CAISPRGPTEAFF

D gene: TRBD2
J gene: TRBJ2-3
clone size: -
V gene: TRBV4-1
CDR3 DNA: TGCGCCAGCAGCCAAGTACTAGCGGGAGGGTCAGATACGCAGTATTTT
CDR3 protein: CASSQVLAGGSDTQYF

D gene: -
J gene: TRBJ1-4
clone size: few
V gene: TRBV7-9
CDR3 DNA: TGTGCCAGCAGCTCGGAGGGGAGAGGTGAAAAACTGTTTTTT
CDR3 protein: CASSSEGRGEKLFF

D gene: -
J gene: TRBJ1-2
clone size: -
V gene: TRBV29-1
CDR3 DNA: TGCAGCGTCGACGGGGGGTATGGCTACACCTTC
CDR3 protein: CSVDGGYGYTF

D gene: -
J gene: TRBJ2-3
clone size: -
V gene: TRBV9
CDR3 DNA: TGTGCCAGCAGCGTAGGGGGTTGGACAGATACGCAGTATTTT
CDR3 protein: CASSVGGWTDTQYF

D gene: -
J gene: TRBJ2-1
clone size: few
V gene: TRBV5-4
CDR3 DNA: TGTGCCAGCAGCTTGGGGCAGGGGGGCTACAATGAGCAGTTCTTC
CDR3 protein: CASSLGQGGYNEQFF

D gene: TRBD2
J gene: TRBJ2-1
clone size: -
V gene: TRBV13
CDR3 DNA: TGTGCCAGCAGCCCCGGGGGGGTACAGTTCTTC
CDR3 protein: CASSPGGVQFF

D gene: TRBD2
J gene: TRBJ2-1
clone size: -
V gene: TRBV6-6
CDR3 DNA: TGTGCCAGCAGTCGCGGGGGACGGGGCAATGAGCAGTTCTTC
CDR3 protein: CASSRGGRGNEQFF

D gene: TRBD1
J gene: TRBJ2-3
clone size: few
V gene: TRBV27
CDR3 DNA: TGTGCCAGCAAGGGGGCTAGCACAGATACGCAGTATTTT
CDR3 protein: CASKGASTDTQYF

D gene: -
J gene: TRBJ2-1
clone size: few
V gene: TRBV6-1
CDR3 DNA: TGTGCCAGCAGGAACTTTTTTAATGAGCAGTTCTTC
CDR3 protein: CASRNFFNEQFF

D gene: -
J gene: TRBJ2-7
clone size: few
V gene: TRBV11-1
CDR3 DNA: TGTGCCAGCAGTCAAACGGGGGGCGTAACCTACGAGCAGTACTTC
CDR3 protein: CASSQTGGVTYEQYF

D gene: -
J gene: TRBJ1-1
clone size: -
V gene: TRBV28
CDR3 DNA: TGTGCCAGCAGTTCAGCTACAGGTTGGACTGAAGCTTTCTTT
CDR3 protein: CASSSATGWTEAFF

D gene: TRBD1
J gene: TRBJ2-1
clone size: -
V gene: TRBV9
CDR3 DNA: TGTGCCAGCAGCGTAGCAACAGGGGTCTACAATGAGCAGTTCTTC
CDR3 protein: CASSVATGVYNEQFF

D gene: -
J gene: TRBJ2-2
clone size: -
V gene: TRBV2
CDR3 DNA: TGTGCCAGCAGGATGAGGTCCACCGGGGAGCTGTTTTTT
CDR3 protein: CASRMRSTGELFF

D gene: -
J gene: TRBJ1-4
clone size: -
V gene: TRBV4-2
CDR3 DNA: TGTGCCAGCAGTTCGCCGGGTATGGCTAATGAAAAACTGTTTTTT
CDR3 protein: CASSSPGMANEKLFF

D gene: -
J gene: TRBJ2-3
clone size: -
V gene: TRBV5-1
CDR3 DNA: TGCGCCAGCAGCTCCACCCCCGGGGCTCGTGTGACAGATACGCAGTATTTT
CDR3 protein: CASSSTPGARVTDTQYF